These 21 T cell receptor beta chains originate from one sample sequenced in a study of blood T cell repertoires in COVID-19. The table came from immunoSEQ multiplex PCR; TCRdb's copy has only in-frame clones and leaves some out. Seen here are about 120,000 clones, roughly 80% observed once, and the top ten hold 6.5% to 9%. Sequenced material: peripheral blood. Receptors originate from a human donor in a cohort sampled during active COVID-19.

The genes are TRBV18 and TRBJ1-2, with D possibly being TRBD1 (5 bases). This CDR3 spans 15 amino acids. With 3 bases removed from V and 2 bases from J, the gap between germline ends came to 13 bases. The germline CDR1 and CDR2 sequences are KGHSH and LQKENI. The CDR3 loop is CASSPPTDSNYGYTF. Written as DNA, the CDR3 is TGTGCCAGCTCACCCCCGACAGACAGCAACTATGGCTACACCTTC.

The gene calls are TRBV27 and TRBJ1-1; 9 nucleotides match TRBD1. With 2 bases clipped from V and 5 bases from J, the junction kept 6 bases outside the gene matches. The CDR3 spans 15 residues. Germline CDR1 is MNHEY and CDR2 is SMNVEV (reference sequence). CDR3 nucleotides: TGTGCCAGCAGTTTAGGACAGGGGATGGGGACTGAAGCTTTCTTT. Translation gives CASSLGQGMGTEAFF.

The chain joins TRBV5-6 to TRBJ2-7; D is uncertain. The germline V and J ends were trimmed by 2 bases and 0 bases, with 12 bases remaining between them. This CDR3 is 15 amino acids long. CDR1 is SGHDT, CDR2 YYEEEE, per germline. This CDR3 is CASSLSPRSSYEQYF. CDR3 sequence (DNA): TGTGCCAGCAGCTTATCCCCGAGGAGCTCCTACGAGCAGTACTTC. The full variable domain, with the rest looked up from reference TRBV5-6 and TRBJ2-7, is DAGVTQSPTHLIKTRGQQVTLRCSPKSGHDTVSWYQQALGQGPQFIFQYYEEEERQRGNFPDRFSGHQFPNYSSELNVNALLLGDSALYLCASSLSPRSSYEQYFGPGTRLTVT.

The J gene is TRBJ2-7, the V gene TRBV18; perhaps TRBD2 as D (6 bases). Deletions cut 2 bases from V and 3 bases from J, with 8 bases between. Germline values: CDR1 KGHSH, CDR2 LQKENI. The CDR3 totals 13 residues. The CDR3 loop reads CASSPGGNYEQYF. In DNA, the CDR3 is TGTGCCAGCTCACCAGGGGGGAACTACGAGCAGTACTTC.

This rearrangement joins TRBV19 to TRBJ2-6; 8 bases align to TRBD1. V gave up 5 bases and J gave up 4 bases; unmatched junction bases: 13. Germline values: CDR1 LNHDA, CDR2 SQIVND (reference sequence). This CDR3 has 18 amino acids. The CDR3 nucleotides read TGTGCCAGTAGTGTACCGGGACAGGCCTTGGTAGGGGCCAACGTCCTGACTTTC. Protein product: CASSVPGQALVGANVLTF.

This clone counts as medium-sized. The genes are TRBV21-1 and TRBJ2-7; the table's D gene call, TRBD1, was not cross checked with the DNA. TRBV21-1 is given as a pseudogene. The CDR3 is 14 residues long. CDR3 nucleotides: TGTGCCGGCCTGCGGGACAGAGACTTCTACGAGCAGTACTTC. Translation: CAGLRDRDFYEQYF.

This clone came up a few times. This chain connects TRBV15 to TRBJ1-5, with no clear D. CDR1 and CDR2 from the germline V gene are LNHNV and YYDKDF (reference sequence). V was shortened by 3 bases and J by 7 bases, with 13 bases between the two germline ends. This CDR3 contains 14 residues. Here the CDR3 DNA reads TGTGCCACCAGCAGGGCCATGTTGACACAGCCCCAGCATTTT. It codes for CATSRAMLTQPQHF.

This sequence joins TRBV18 and TRBJ1-2, with 10 bases fitting TRBD1. The CDR3 spans 18 residues. The ends lost 1 base at V and 2 bases at J; junction bases unmatched: 10. Germline-derived CDR1 and CDR2 are KGHSH and LQKENI. CDR3 region: CASSPRSGQGKENYGYTF. Written as DNA, the CDR3 is TGTGCCAGCTCACCACGGTCGGGACAGGGGAAAGAGAACTATGGCTACACCTTC.

Only a few counts were recorded for this clone. The chain links TRBV4-1 to TRBJ1-3; a weak D match, TRBD1 (6 bases). Germline V lookup: CDR1 MGHRA, CDR2 YSYEKL. The CDR3 sequence is 14 residues long. Deletions cut 4 bases from V and 4 bases from J, with 11 bases between. DNA for the CDR3: TGCGCCAGCAGCCGCGAAGGACAGGGAAACACCATATATTTT. Encoded protein: CASSREGQGNTIYF.

The V call is TRBV7-8, the J call TRBJ1-5; possible D gene TRBD1, 5 bases. The CDR3 has 17 amino acids. Trimming took off 0 bases at V and 0 bases at J, with 12 bases between the two ends. Germline V gene lookup returns CDR1 SGHVS and CDR2 FQNEAQ. The chain's CDR3 is CASSLAPGTFSNQPQHF. The CDR3 DNA sequence: TGTGCCAGCAGCTTAGCTCCCGGGACTTTTAGCAATCAGCCCCAGCATTTT. The full variable domain, its missing parts supplied by reference TRBV7-8 and TRBJ1-5, is GAGVSQSPRYKVAKRGQDVALRCDPISGHVSLFWYQQALGQGPEFLTYFQNEAQLDKSGLPSDRFFAERPEGSVSTLKIQRTQQEDSAVYLCASSLAPGTFSNQPQHFGDGTRLSIL.

The chain recombines TRBV4-2 with TRBJ2-1; 11 bases are a match to TRBD2. V was pared by 11 bases and J by 6 bases, with 15 bases of the junction left unmatched. Germline lookup yields CDR1 LGHNA and CDR2 YNFKEQ. The CDR3 totals 16 residues. The CDR3 protein is CAASSKGLAGINEQFF. The CDR3, as DNA: TGTGCCGCCTCTTCCAAAGGACTAGCGGGTATCAATGAGCAGTTCTTC.

The chain couples TRBV10-2 to TRBJ2-7, with D perhaps matching TRBD1 (5 bases). Germline values: CDR1 WSHSY, CDR2 SAAADI. This CDR3 contains 14 residues. Deletions cut 5 bases from V and 1 base from J, with 12 bases between. The CDR3 loop is CASSLGQGSYEQYF. For the CDR3, the DNA is TGCGCCAGCAGTCTCGGCCAGGGATCCTACGAGCAGTACTTC.

This sequence joins TRBV28 and TRBJ2-7; unclear D gene. The CDR3 extends over 14 amino acids. The V end lost 3 bases, the J end lost 0 bases, and 9 bases lay between the germline ends. Germline CDR1 reads MDHEN; CDR2 reads SYDVKM. CDR3 protein: CASSFSRPSYEQYF. The CDR3 region has the DNA TGTGCCAGCAGTTTTTCTAGGCCCTCCTACGAGCAGTACTTC.

This sequence joins TRBV5-6 and TRBJ2-7; possible D gene TRBD1, 5 bases. Trimming stripped 1 base from V and 3 bases from J, with 11 bases between. This CDR3 is 14 amino acids long. Germline V gene sequence: CDR1 SGHDT, CDR2 YYEEEE. The CDR3 nucleotides are TGTGCCAGCAGCTTGTGGGGCTTCGTCTACGAGCAGTACTTC. This sequence encodes CASSLWGFVYEQYF.

This clone came up once. The chain is built from TRBV2 and TRBJ1-5, with 10 positions matching TRBD1. In germline, CDR1 is SNHLY, CDR2 FYNNEI. CDR3 length: 16 residues. With V trimmed by 5 bases and J by 6 bases, 10 bases remained unmatched. The CDR3 DNA reads TGTGCCAGCAGTACTCGCCCGGGACAGGGGATTCAGCCCCAGCATTTT. This codes for CASSTRPGQGIQPQHF.

This clone was seen a single time. The rearrangement uses TRBV11-1 and TRBJ2-2, with 9 nucleotides matching TRBD2. CDR1 and CDR2 from the germline V gene are SGHAT and FQDESV (reference sequence). J gave up 9 bases and V 0 bases, and 5 bases lay outside the gene matches. The CDR3 has 15 residues. CDR3 coding DNA: TGTGCCAGCAGCTTAGCCTCCAGCGGGGGGTGGGAGCTGTTTTTT. This sequence encodes CASSLASSGGWELFF.

The CDR3 DNA sequence: TGTGCCAGCGTCCCGGGACAGGGGTTATCCTCACCCCTCCACTTT. Its protein is CASVPGQGLSSPLHF. The chain couples TRBV2 to TRBJ1-6; 10 nucleotides agree with TRBD1. The CDR3 loop spans 15 amino acids. V gave up 8 bases and J gave up 10 bases; unmatched junction bases: 11. Germline CDR1 and CDR2: SNHLY and FYNNEI.

In this sample, this clone turned up a few times. V usage is TRBV4-2 and J usage is TRBJ2-1, with 14 bases lining up with TRBD2. The CDR3 contains 17 residues. Germline V gene sequence: CDR1 LGHNA, CDR2 YNFKEQ. J gave up 6 bases and V 4 bases, and 8 bases lay outside the gene matches. The CDR3 sequence: CASSLLPGLAGVNEQFF. The CDR3 nucleotides read TGTGCCAGCAGCCTACTACCGGGACTAGCGGGAGTCAATGAGCAGTTCTTC.

V is TRBV7-2 and J is TRBJ1-3; 7 nucleotides line up with TRBD1. V was clipped by 5 bases and J by 0 bases; unmatched bases: 1. In germline, CDR1 is SGHTA, CDR2 FQGNSA. This CDR3 contains 14 residues. DNA of the CDR3: TGTGCCAGCAGCCGGGACAGCTCTGGAAACACCATATATTTT. This sequence encodes CASSRDSSGNTIYF.

This rearrangement joins TRBV10-3 to TRBJ2-7, with D possibly matching TRBD1 (5 bases). Germline CDR1 and CDR2: ENHRY and SYGVKD. V lost 0 bases, J lost 0 bases, and 9 bases lay in between. This CDR3 is built from 15 residues. CDR3 coding DNA: TGTGCCATCAGTGAGTCGGACATCAACTCCTACGAGCAGTACTTC. Translating gives CAISESDINSYEQYF.

The chain links TRBV11-3 to TRBJ2-7; 8 positions agree with TRBD1. CDR3 length: 12 residues. The junction had 3 bases not matched to a gene; V was cut back by 6 bases and J by 5 bases. Germline V gene lookup returns CDR1 SGHNT and CDR2 YENEEA. The CDR3 protein is CASSGQGHEQYF. CDR3 nucleotide sequence: TGTGCCAGCAGTGGACAGGGACACGAGCAGTACTTC. Full variable domain (missing parts from reference TRBV11-3 and TRBJ2-7): EAGVVQSPRYKIIEKKQPVAFWCNPISGHNTLYWYLQNLGQGPELLIRYENEEAVDDSQLPKDRFSAERLKGVDSTLKIQPAELGDSAVYLCASSGQGHEQYFGPGTRLTVT.